This T cell receptor (beta chain) was identified during a study of blood T cell repertoires in COVID-19. Across the whole study: Some COVID-19 samples were acute and others convalescent; all came from the United States, Italy and Spain.

Clones were read by immunoSEQ multiplex PCR, and TCRdb kept only the in-frame ones, dropping some. The table shows 55,000 to 70,000 clones, with more than 70% occurring only once. The CDR3 has 15 amino acids. Germline CDR1 ENHRY, CDR2 SYGVKD. V trimming: 10 bases; J trimming: 4 bases; junction bases outside the gene matches: 11. The TCR comes from a man aged 45 to 65 with acute or convalescent COVID-19. V and J are TRBV10-3 and TRBJ2-1; TRBD2 matches at 9 bases. Sequencing used peripheral blood. CDR3 in amino acids: CATYPGAGGYNEQFF. For the CDR3, the DNA is TGTGCCACCTACCCAGGAGCGGGAGGTTACAATGAGCAGTTCTTC.